These 11 T cell receptor beta chains originate from one sample sequenced in a study of a mutant IDH1 vaccine in newly diagnosed glioma (dated by TCRdb to about 2021). Receptor libraries were prepared by the immunoSEQ multiplex PCR assay. TCRdb re-hosts the immuneACCESS table, in-frame sequences only. Its copies lack some clones; in the studies checked, an unresolved V gene accounts for under half of them, and the cause for the rest is not known. Present in this sample are 50,000 to 70,000 clones, 84% of which were seen just once. Together, the top ten hold 4% to 5% of the sample. Their cognate antigens are unknown. The time point label on this specimen signifies: week 35, safety follow-up. Every vaccine dose consisted of 300 ug of a 20-mer mutant IDH1 peptide in Montanide, administered subcutaneously together with topical imiquimod. Specimen: PBMCs, collected from a glioma patient whose treatment included an IDH1 peptide vaccine. All receptors come from a man aged 30 to 45 with glioma.

The gene calls are TRBV19 and TRBJ2-2, with a possible D match to TRBD2 (6 bases). This CDR3 comprises 13 residues. CDR1 is LNHDA, CDR2 SQIVND, per germline (reference sequence). Trimming took 11 bases from V and 0 from J, leaving 10 bases between them. CDR3 DNA: TGTGCCGTGAGGGACTCGAACACCGGGGAGCTGTTTTTT. Its translation: CAVRDSNTGELFF.

This clone was counted a single time. The chain combines TRBV19 with TRBJ1-2, with D possibly TRBD1 on 6 matching bases. V was cut by 7 bases and J by 6 bases, with 27 bases left in between. Germline V lookup: CDR1 LNHDA, CDR2 SQIVND (reference sequence). The CDR3 extends over 17 amino acids. As DNA, the CDR3 is TGTGCCAGTAAGGAGACAGGAGTAATAACCTCCCAAGATGGCTACACCTTC. The encoded protein is CASKETGVITSQDGYTF.

The chain recombines TRBV2 with TRBJ1-2, with TRBD1 identical over 8 bases. Germline-derived CDR1 and CDR2 are SNHLY and FYNNEI. With 6 bases clipped from V and 0 bases from J, the junction kept 3 bases outside the gene matches. This CDR3 has 14 amino acids. CDR3 loop: CASRQGVSNYGYTF. The CDR3 bases are TGTGCCAGCAGACAGGGGGTTTCTAACTATGGCTACACCTTC.

The chain recombines TRBV6-1 with TRBJ2-1, with D unclear. Germline V gene sequence: CDR1 MNHNS, CDR2 SASEGT. CDR3 length: 13 amino acids. Trimming left V 3 bases short and J 8 bases short, with 11 bases between. CDR3 DNA sequence: TGTGCCAGCAGTGACGTGCTTGGGGATGAGCAGTTCTTC. Amino acids: CASSDVLGDEQFF.

The J gene is TRBJ1-2, the V gene TRBV4-1, with D maybe TRBD1 (5 bases). CDR1 and CDR2 (germline): MGHRA, YSYEKL. V was shortened by 5 bases and J by 0 bases, with 13 bases between the two germline ends. CDR3 length: 15 amino acids. Written as DNA, the CDR3 is TGCGCCAGCAGCTCGAGGGGCAGTGCTAACTATGGCTACACCTTC. Translated: CASSSRGSANYGYTF.

This chain joins TRBV10-3 and TRBJ1-2; TRBD1 matches at 7 bases. The V segment lost 6 bases and the J segment 8 bases; nucleotides outside the gene matches: 6. Germline V gives CDR1 ENHRY, CDR2 SYGVKD. The CDR3 contains 12 residues. DNA of the CDR3: TGTGCCATCAGGGGGGACAGATCGGGCTACACCTTC. It yields the protein CAIRGDRSGYTF.

The CDR3 spells CASWRGAGLPYEQYF. The DNA of the CDR3 is TGTGCCAGCTGGCGGGGCGCAGGGCTTCCCTACGAGCAGTACTTC. V and J are TRBV18 and TRBJ2-7; D is perhaps TRBD2 (6 bases). V lost 7 bases, J lost 2 bases, and 18 bases lay in between. This CDR3 region has 15 residues. Germline CDR1 reads KGHSH; CDR2 reads LQKENI.

The chain employs TRBV10-1 and TRBJ2-7, with a possible D match to TRBD2 (5 bases). CDR1 is WNHNN and CDR2 is SYGVQD in the germline V gene (reference sequence). Trimming removed 8 bases from V and 6 bases from J, with 20 bases in between. CDR3 size: 14 residues. The CDR3 bases are TGCGCCAGCCGTTATTCGGCGCACGAGGGCGAGCAGTACTTC. Translating gives CASRYSAHEGEQYF.

The chain uses TRBV11-2 and TRBJ1-5; 7 nucleotides agree with TRBD1. There are 14 residues in the CDR3. Germline V gene data show CDR1 as SGHAT and CDR2 as FQNNGV. The trim removed 5 bases at V and 1 base at J, leaving 2 bases unmatched. In nucleotides, the CDR3 is TGTGCCAGCAGCCCGGGACAGAGCAATCAGCCCCAGCATTTT. Its protein product is CASSPGQSNQPQHF.

The chain combines TRBV6-1 with TRBJ2-7; possibly TRBD1 for D (6 bases). From germline, CDR1 is MNHNS and CDR2 SASEGT. V lost 1 base and J lost 6, with 22 bases in between. This CDR3 is 17 amino acids long. CDR3 protein: CASSEVGSNRAASEQYF. Written as DNA, the CDR3 is TGTGCCAGCAGTGAAGTCGGGTCGAACAGGGCAGCTTCCGAGCAGTACTTC.

The genes are TRBV6-5 and TRBJ2-2; TRBD2 matches 8 bases. After removal of 2 bases from V and 5 bases from J, the junction contained 7 bases not matched to a gene. The length of the CDR3 is 16 residues. In germline, CDR1 is MNHEY, CDR2 SVGAGI. The CDR3 DNA sequence: TGTGCCAGCAGTTACGTTAGCGGGGTGGGAACCGGGGAGCTGTTTTTT. Translating it yields CASSYVSGVGTGELFF.